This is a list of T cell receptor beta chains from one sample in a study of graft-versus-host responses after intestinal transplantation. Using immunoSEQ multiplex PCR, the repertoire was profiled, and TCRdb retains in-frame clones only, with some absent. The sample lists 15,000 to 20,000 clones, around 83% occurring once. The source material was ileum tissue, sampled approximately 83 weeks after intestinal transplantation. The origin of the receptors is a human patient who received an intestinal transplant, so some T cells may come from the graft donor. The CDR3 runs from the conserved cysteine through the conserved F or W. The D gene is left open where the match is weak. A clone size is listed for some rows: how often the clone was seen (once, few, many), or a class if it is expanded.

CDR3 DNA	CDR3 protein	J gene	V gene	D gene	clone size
TGCGCCAGCAGCGAAGTCGGTTTGGGAGGTCAGCCCCAGCATTTT	CASSEVGLGGQPQHF	TRBJ1-5	TRBV4-1	NA	NA
TGTGCCAGCTCACTATCGGGACAGGCTAACACCGGGGAGCTGTTTTTT	CASSLSGQANTGELFF	TRBJ2-2	TRBV18	TRBD1	few
TGCGCCAGCAGTGAAGGACAGGACCCCTCCTACGAGCAGTACTTC	CASSEGQDPSYEQYF	TRBJ2-7	TRBV10-1	TRBD1	NA
TGTGCCAGCAGTTACGGGCAGGGGGCCTACGAGCAGTACTTC	CASSYGQGAYEQYF	TRBJ2-7	TRBV6-6	TRBD1	NA
TGCGCCAGCAGCCAAGATAAGAGTGAGCAGTTCTTC	CASSQDKSEQFF	TRBJ2-1	TRBV4-1	NA	once
TGTGCCAGCAGCTTAAGACAGGGTGATGGCTACACCTTC	CASSLRQGDGYTF	TRBJ1-2	TRBV5-6	TRBD1	NA
TGTGCCAGCAGCTTCACAGGGACTAGGGGCTACACCTTC	CASSFTGTRGYTF	TRBJ1-2	TRBV7-2	NA	NA
TGTGCCAGCAGCTTTGGGACAGGTAATCAGCCCCAGCATTTT	CASSFGTGNQPQHF	TRBJ1-5	TRBV5-5	TRBD1	NA
TGTGCCAGCAGCGTAGAGGGAGGGGGCAATCAGCCCCAGCATTTT	CASSVEGGGNQPQHF	TRBJ1-5	TRBV9	NA	NA
TGTGCCAGCAGACAGAGCTCCTACAATGAGCAGTTCTTC	CASRQSSYNEQFF	TRBJ2-1	TRBV7-6	NA	NA
TGTGCCAGCAGCCAGGGAGTGGGTAACACCGGGGAGCTGTTTTTT	CASSQGVGNTGELFF	TRBJ2-2	TRBV7-3	NA	NA
TGCGCCAGCAGCCCTGCCCAAGATACGCAGTATTTT	CASSPAQDTQYF	TRBJ2-3	TRBV4-1	NA	NA
TGTGCCAGCACGGGTTTCGGGACCCAAGAGACCCAGTACTTC	CASTGFGTQETQYF	TRBJ2-5	TRBV2	NA	NA
TGTGCAAGTCGCTTAGCGGGACAAAAAAGGCCACCAAATGAAAAACTGTTTTTT	CASRLAGQKRPPNEKLFF	TRBJ1-4	TRBV12-2	NA	NA
TGTGCCAGCAGGGCGGGACAGGGGGACGGCTACACCTTC	CASRAGQGDGYTF	TRBJ1-2	TRBV2	TRBD1	NA
TGCGCCAGCAGCTTGGAGGGACAGGGAAACATTCAGTACTTC	CASSLEGQGNIQYF	TRBJ2-4	TRBV5-1	TRBD1	NA
TGTGCCAGCAGTTTCGGGACAGCAGATCAGCCCCAGCATTTT	CASSFGTADQPQHF	TRBJ1-5	TRBV27	TRBD1	NA
TGTGCCAGCAGTGGACAGGGGGGTGAAAAACTGTTTTTT	CASSGQGGEKLFF	TRBJ1-4	TRBV2	TRBD1	NA
TGTGCCAGCAGTGCACAGGGAGCGAACACCGGGGAGCTGTTTTTT	CASSAQGANTGELFF	TRBJ2-2	TRBV6-4	NA	NA
TGTGCCAGCAGTGCCCTTAGCGGGGGTTACAATGAGCAGTTCTTC	CASSALSGGYNEQFF	TRBJ2-1	TRBV6-4	TRBD2	few
TGCGCCAGCAGCTTTACAGGGGCGGAGCAGCCCCAGCATTTT	CASSFTGAEQPQHF	TRBJ1-5	TRBV5-1	TRBD1	NA
TGTGCCAGCAGCTTAGAGGTGGGGGCCATATACGAGCAGTACTTC	CASSLEVGAIYEQYF	TRBJ2-7	TRBV11-3	NA	NA
TGTGCCAGCAGCTTGGTCCAGCGGGGGAATAATGAGCAGTTCTTC	CASSLVQRGNNEQFF	TRBJ2-1	TRBV11-3	TRBD2	NA
TGTGCCAGCAGCTCACCCAAGGGGGCACGCGAGCAGTTCTTC	CASSSPKGAREQFF	TRBJ2-1	TRBV7-3	TRBD1	NA
TGTGCCTGGAGTCATCCGCCGGGCCGAGGGCATAGCAATCAGCCCCAGCATTTT	CAWSHPPGRGHSNQPQHF	TRBJ1-5	TRBV30	NA	NA
TGTGCTAGTGGTCTCGAACAGGGGAATCAGCCCCAGCATTTT	CASGLEQGNQPQHF	TRBJ1-5	TRBV12-5	TRBD1	few
TGTGCCAGCTCAACGGACAGGGATCGGCAGCAGTACTTC	CASSTDRDRQQYF	TRBJ2-5	TRBV18	TRBD1	NA
TGTGCCAGCAGCTTAGCGCTGGCGGCAGGCAATCAGCCCCAGCATTTT	CASSLALAAGNQPQHF	TRBJ1-5	TRBV7-8	NA	once
TGTGCCAGCAGCTTCCCTAGCAATGAGCAGTTCTTC	CASSFPSNEQFF	TRBJ2-1	TRBV7-2	NA	NA
TGCGCCAGCAGCTACGGGGGACAGGTCCCCGGAAACACCATATATTTT	CASSYGGQVPGNTIYF	TRBJ1-3	TRBV5-1	TRBD1	NA